What follows are 11 T cell receptor beta chains derived from one specimen sequenced in a study of beta chain features in type 1 diabetes. Expressed TCRB transcripts were sequenced because the isolated RNA had all been reverse transcribed beforehand. Profiled with immunoSEQ multiplex PCR; TCRdb holds only in-frame clones, not every one. The data show under 300,000 clones, with 25% to 35% seen just once and 4% held by the top ten. Sequences were obtained from central memory CD4+ T cells from blood. Receptors were obtained from a man aged 25-45 years in good health.

This clone has just a few counts. The chain links TRBV28 to TRBJ1-1, with TRBD1 identical over 10 bases. Germline V gene data show CDR1 as MDHEN and CDR2 as SYDVKM. Trimming took 8 bases from V and 4 from J; bases not matched to a gene: 1. The CDR3 is 12 amino acids. The CDR3 reads CASRTGGTEAFF. CDR3 sequence (DNA): TGTGCCAGCCGGACAGGGGGCACTGAAGCTTTCTTT.

The chain has TRBV30 and TRBJ2-5; D uncertain. V dropped 3 bases and J dropped 2 bases, with 19 bases sitting between them. In germline, CDR1 is GTSNPN, CDR2 SVGIG (reference sequence). The CDR3 extends over 16 amino acids. Here the CDR3 DNA reads TGTGCCTGGAGCGACCAAAAACGACGCGTACAAGAGACCCAGTACTTC. The encoded protein is CAWSDQKRRVQETQYF.

V gene TRBV5-6 combines with J gene TRBJ1-5, with TRBD1 as a possible D gene (5 bases). The CDR3 sequence is 14 residues long. The germline V gene has CDR1 SGHDT and CDR2 YYEEEE. The V end was cut by 4 bases, the J end by 0 bases, with 8 bases between. CDR3 nucleotide sequence: TGTGCCAGCAGCCCAGGGCATAGCAATCAGCCCCAGCATTTT. Amino acid sequence: CASSPGHSNQPQHF.

The J gene is TRBJ2-5, the V gene TRBV6-1; D is perhaps TRBD2 (5 bases). Trimming removed 2 bases at V and 1 base at J, with 11 bases between. The germline V gene encodes CDR1 MNHNS and CDR2 SASEGT. This CDR3 is built from 15 residues. CDR3 DNA: TGTGCCAGCAGTGAATCGGGGATGCCCCAAGAGACCCAGTACTTC. This translates into CASSESGMPQETQYF.

Worth noting for this clone: The sample holds other DNA sequences that translate to the same CDR3. The V call is TRBV18, the J call TRBJ2-2; D might be TRBD1 (5 bases). Germline-derived CDR1 and CDR2 are KGHSH and LQKENI. V was shortened by 3 bases and J by 2 bases, with 7 bases between the two germline ends. The CDR3 extends over 14 amino acids. Here the CDR3 reads CASSPQGNTGELFF. The CDR3 DNA reads TGTGCCAGCTCACCGCAGGGCAACACCGGGGAGCTGTTTTTT.

The sample holds a few counts of this clone. The same CDR3 arises from other DNA sequences in this sample as well. The chain couples TRBV18 to TRBJ2-3; no firm D call. Trimming removed 4 bases from V and 2 bases from J, with 4 bases in between. The CDR3 is 12 residues long. Germline loops: CDR1 KGHSH, CDR2 LQKENI. CDR3 loop: CASSLDTDTQYF. The CDR3 region has the DNA TGTGCCAGCTCACTGGACACAGATACGCAGTATTTT.

This rearrangement joins TRBV7-2 to TRBJ1-5, with 7 bases fitting TRBD1. Per germline, CDR1 SGHTA and CDR2 FQGNSA. V lost 5 bases, J lost 4 bases, and 5 bases stayed unmatched. This CDR3 comprises 14 residues. The CDR3 here is CASSRDRVNQPQHF. The CDR3, as DNA: TGTGCCAGCAGCCGCGACAGGGTAAATCAGCCCCAGCATTTT.

V and J are TRBV27 and TRBJ2-1; D is undetermined. The CDR3 totals 12 residues. CDR1 and CDR2 from the germline V gene are MNHEY and SMNVEV (reference sequence). Trimming left V 5 bases short and J 9 bases short, with 11 bases between. The CDR3 DNA follows: TGTGCCAGCAGTGACTTTAGAAGTGAGCAGTTCTTC. It codes for CASSDFRSEQFF.

This clone came up once. The chain couples TRBV25-1 to TRBJ1-2; unclear D gene. Germline CDR1 and CDR2: MGHDK and SYGVNS. CDR3 length: 13 residues. V was trimmed by 5 bases and J by 2 bases, leaving 9 bases between them. The CDR3 sequence is CASSLTSNYGYTF. CDR3 in DNA: TGTGCCAGCAGTTTAACGAGCAACTATGGCTACACCTTC.

This clone was counted ten times or more. The chain links TRBV7-2 to TRBJ2-1, with 8 bases aligning to TRBD2. With V trimmed by 5 bases and J by 8 bases, 11 bases remained unmatched. This CDR3 is built from 15 residues. Germline V CDR1 and CDR2: SGHTA, FQGNSA. The CDR3 bases are TGTGCCAGCAGCCCGCGGTCTAGCGGGTACTATGAGCAGTTCTTC. Protein product: CASSPRSSGYYEQFF.

The CDR3 DNA is TGTGCCAGCTCACCCTCGGCGGGGGCCTACGAGCAGTACTTC. It is translated as CASSPSAGAYEQYF. This sequence joins TRBV18 and TRBJ2-7; TRBD2 aligns across 7 bases. The V gene end was trimmed by 3 bases and the J gene end by 2 bases; junction bases not matched to a gene: 4. Germline loops: CDR1 KGHSH, CDR2 LQKENI. The CDR3 is 14 residues long.